A single TCR beta chain is shown here with its context. Its antigen is not known. The sample belongs to a study of T-cell reconstitution after alpha-beta-depleted transplantation in children. Overall study results and limits: At around two months after transplant, the alpha-beta T cells were reportedly derived from several hundred expanded clones that came from non-depleted graft cells. Diversity and T-cell counts at one year after transplant derived mostly from new T cells.

CDR1 is SGDLS and CDR2 is YYNGEE in the germline V gene. Trimming removed 0 bases from V and 6 bases from J, with 7 bases in between. This CDR3 is built from 12 residues. Unique molecular identifiers featured in how the TCRbeta library was prepared. TCRdb re-called the PCR reads with MiXCR, one entry per CDR3 protein. This sample has around 580,000 distinct CDR3 sequences, with 20% to 25% found just once. This TCR derives from a boy in the first two years of life who had a stem cell transplant for acute myeloid leukemia, so the T cells may come from the graft donor. This chain uses TRBV9 with TRBJ2-7, with D unclear. The sequencing here drew on PBMCs, mostly from graft donor cells, taken 360 days after TCRalphabeta/CD19-depleted stem cell transplant. As DNA, the CDR3 is TGTGCCAGCAGCGTAGGATTCTCCGAGCAGTACTTC. Translating gives CASSVGFSEQYF.